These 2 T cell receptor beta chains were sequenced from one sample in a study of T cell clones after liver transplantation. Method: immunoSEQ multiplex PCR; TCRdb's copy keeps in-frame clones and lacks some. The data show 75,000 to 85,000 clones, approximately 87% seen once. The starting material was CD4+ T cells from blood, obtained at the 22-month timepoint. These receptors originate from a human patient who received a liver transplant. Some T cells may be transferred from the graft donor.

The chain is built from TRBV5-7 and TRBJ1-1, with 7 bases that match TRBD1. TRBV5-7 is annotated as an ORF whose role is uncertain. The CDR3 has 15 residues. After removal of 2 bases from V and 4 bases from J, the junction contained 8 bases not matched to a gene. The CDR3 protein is CASSFCLRDSTEAFF. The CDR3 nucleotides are TGTGCCAGCAGCTTCTGCCTCCGGGACAGCACTGAAGCTTTCTTT.

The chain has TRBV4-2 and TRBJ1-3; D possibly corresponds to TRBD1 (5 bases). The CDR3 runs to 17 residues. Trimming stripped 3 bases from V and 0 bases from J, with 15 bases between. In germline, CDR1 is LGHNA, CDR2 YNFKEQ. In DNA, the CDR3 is TGTGCCAGCAGCCAGTACGTGGGGGATCGCTCTGGAAACACCATATATTTT. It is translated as CASSQYVGDRSGNTIYF.